This TCR beta chain was sequenced for a study of T-cell reconstitution after alpha-beta-depleted transplantation in children. The library targeted TCRbeta and was prepared with unique molecular identifiers. TCRdb reprocessed the PCR reads with MiXCR, giving one entry per CDR3 protein. The sample carries hundreds of thousands of distinct CDR3 sequences, approximately 17% recorded once. Trimming at V came to 1 base and at J to 8 bases, leaving 10 bases not matched to a gene. CDR3 length equals 15 residues. Germline loops: CDR1 DFQATT, CDR2 SNEGSKA (reference sequence). Findings and limits, study-wide: At day 60, the high TCRbeta diversity found in some patients originated from recipient T cells and thymic progenitors that had survived. T cells produced anew were the main source of T-cell counts and diversity one year after transplant. About two months after transplant, alpha-beta T cells reportedly came from several hundred expanded graft clones.

As concerns this clonotype: No antigen is known for it.

The chain employs TRBV20-1 and TRBJ1-2, with 10 bases aligning to TRBD1. The source of this sequence is a male patient aged 2 to 10 who had a stem cell transplant for acute lymphoblastic leukemia, so the T cells may come from the graft donor. Source: PBMCs, mostly from graft donor cells, taken 360 days after TCRalphabeta/CD19-depleted stem cell transplant. Written as DNA, the CDR3 is TGCAGTGCTAGAGCTCCCCTGACAGGGGGCGGAGGCTACACCTTC. This translates into CSARAPLTGGGGYTF.